Each of the 13 T cell receptor beta chains below was sequenced from the same sample in a study of OX40 agonist ivuxolimab in advanced cancers. Method: immunoSEQ multiplex PCR; TCRdb's copy keeps in-frame clones and lacks some. The table has about 80,000 clones, about 93% seen once; the top ten hold 11%. Sample: CD4+ or CD8+ T cells sorted from blood, taken in a trial of the OX40 agonist ivuxolimab. The source is an adult with an advanced solid tumor such as melanoma, head and neck, liver or kidney cancer.

J is TRBJ2-1 and V is TRBV12-5, with unresolved D. V lost 0 bases and J lost 8, with 5 bases in between. Germline V gives CDR1 LGHNT, CDR2 FRNRAP. The CDR3 totals 12 residues. Written as DNA, the CDR3 is TGTGCTAGTGGTTTGGTAATCTATGAGCAGTTCTTC. This encodes CASGLVIYEQFF.

The chain links TRBV27 to TRBJ2-2; maybe TRBD2 (6 bases). Germline values: CDR1 MNHEY, CDR2 SMNVEV (reference sequence). The CDR3 runs 14 residues. Trimming stripped 4 bases from V and 5 bases from J, with 11 bases between. For the CDR3, the DNA is TGTGCCAGCAGTTACGGGAGCGGGACCGGGGAGCTGTTTTTT. Translating it yields CASSYGSGTGELFF.

The rearrangement joins TRBV30 to TRBJ2-4; no clear D. Germline-derived CDR1 and CDR2 are GTSNPN and SVGIG (reference sequence). The CDR3 totals 15 residues. The V end was cut by 3 bases, the J end by 0 bases, with 12 bases between. The CDR3 sequence is CAWRPTSAAKNIQYF. CDR3 in DNA: TGTGCCTGGAGGCCAACCAGCGCAGCCAAAAACATTCAGTACTTC.

The chain uses TRBV9 and TRBJ2-5; either TRBD1 or TRBD2 may fit D (6 bases each). Germline V gene data show CDR1 as SGDLS and CDR2 as YYNGEE. Trimming stripped 1 base from V and 3 bases from J, with 13 bases between. The CDR3 covers 15 residues. In DNA form, the CDR3 reads TGTGCCAGCAGCGTATCCTGGGGGGCTAAAGAGACCCAGTACTTC. It is translated as CASSVSWGAKETQYF.

The chain has TRBV27 and TRBJ2-7; D not certain. Germline V CDR1 and CDR2: MNHEY, SMNVEV (reference sequence). This CDR3 spans 12 amino acids. The germline V and J ends were trimmed by 2 bases and 3 bases, with 5 bases remaining between them. CDR3 residues: CASSLNSYEQYF. CDR3 nucleotide sequence: TGTGCCAGCAGTTTAAATAGCTACGAGCAGTACTTC.

The chain joins TRBV7-6 to TRBJ2-2, with D hard to call. Germline V CDR1 and CDR2: SGHVS, FNYEAQ. The CDR3 contains 11 residues. V was pared by 5 bases and J by 5 bases, with 3 bases between. The CDR3 nucleotides read TGTGCCAGCAGCCATACCGGGGAGCTGTTTTTT. It encodes CASSHTGELFF. Combining the CDR3 with reference TRBV7-6 and TRBJ2-2 gives the whole variable domain GAGVSQSPRYKVTKRGQDVALRCDPISGHVSLYWYRQALGQGPEFLTYFNYEAQQDKSGLPNDRFSAERPEGSISTLTIQRTEQRDSAMYRCASSHTGELFFGEGSRLTVL.

The chain combines TRBV28 with TRBJ2-5, with TRBD1 matching over 7 bases. Germline V lookup: CDR1 MDHEN, CDR2 SYDVKM. V shed 5 bases and J 2 bases; nucleotides not matched to a gene: 8. The CDR3 sequence is 15 residues long. The CDR3 here is CASSPPGTAQETQYF. The CDR3 DNA follows: TGTGCCAGCAGTCCCCCCGGGACAGCTCAAGAGACCCAGTACTTC.

The rearrangement joins TRBV7-6 to TRBJ2-1; tentative D call: TRBD2 (6 bases). Germline V gene lookup returns CDR1 SGHVS and CDR2 FNYEAQ. Trimming stripped 1 base from V and 0 bases from J, with 7 bases between. The CDR3 spans 15 residues. Here the CDR3 DNA reads TGTGCCAGCAGCTTAGACGGGAGCTCCTACAATGAGCAGTTCTTC. It codes for CASSLDGSSYNEQFF.

The chain links TRBV6-5 to TRBJ1-1, with D perhaps TRBD1 (6 bases). The V end lost 5 bases, the J end lost 3 bases, and 16 bases lay between the germline ends. The germline CDR1 and CDR2 sequences are MNHEY and SVGAGI. This CDR3 is built from 15 residues. This chain's CDR3 is CASSLATGLDTEAFF. DNA for the CDR3: TGTGCCAGCAGTCTAGCTACAGGGCTGGACACTGAAGCTTTCTTT.

This chain links TRBV25-1 with TRBJ2-1; 10 bases map to TRBD1. The CDR3 length is 15 residues. Losses at the gene ends were 5 bases for V and 4 bases for J; bases not matched to a gene: 5. Germline V gene lookup returns CDR1 MGHDK and CDR2 SYGVNS. CDR3 sequence reads: CASSWEDRGYNEQFF. The CDR3, as DNA: TGTGCCAGCAGTTGGGAGGACAGGGGGTACAATGAGCAGTTCTTC.

The chain uses TRBV6-5 and TRBJ1-2; TRBD1 aligns across 10 bases. CDR1 MNHEY and CDR2 SVGAGI come from the germline V gene. CDR3 length: 13 amino acids. Germline trimming cut 6 bases from V and 7 bases from J; bases unmatched to any gene: 5. This CDR3 reads CASSLTGGGGYTF. In DNA form, the CDR3 reads TGTGCCAGCAGCCTGACAGGGGGCGGTGGCTACACCTTC.

The CDR3 reads CASSFPPSNTGELFF. The CDR3 DNA reads TGTGCCAGCAGCTTTCCGCCCTCGAACACCGGGGAGCTGTTTTTT. This rearrangement joins TRBV4-2 to TRBJ2-2; D remains ambiguous. The V end lost 5 bases, the J end lost 0 bases, and 10 bases lay between the germline ends. CDR1 and CDR2 from the germline V gene are LGHNA and YNFKEQ. The CDR3 length is 15 residues.

The rearrangement links TRBV5-6 to TRBJ2-3; D gene uncertain. This CDR3 spans 15 amino acids. Trimming shortened V by 4 bases and J by 5 bases, and 17 bases separated the two germline ends. CDR1 and CDR2 from the germline V gene are SGHDT and YYEEEE. The CDR3 sequence: CASSRDHNSLDTQYF. The CDR3 bases are TGTGCCAGCAGCCGAGACCACAATTCGCTAGATACGCAGTATTTT.